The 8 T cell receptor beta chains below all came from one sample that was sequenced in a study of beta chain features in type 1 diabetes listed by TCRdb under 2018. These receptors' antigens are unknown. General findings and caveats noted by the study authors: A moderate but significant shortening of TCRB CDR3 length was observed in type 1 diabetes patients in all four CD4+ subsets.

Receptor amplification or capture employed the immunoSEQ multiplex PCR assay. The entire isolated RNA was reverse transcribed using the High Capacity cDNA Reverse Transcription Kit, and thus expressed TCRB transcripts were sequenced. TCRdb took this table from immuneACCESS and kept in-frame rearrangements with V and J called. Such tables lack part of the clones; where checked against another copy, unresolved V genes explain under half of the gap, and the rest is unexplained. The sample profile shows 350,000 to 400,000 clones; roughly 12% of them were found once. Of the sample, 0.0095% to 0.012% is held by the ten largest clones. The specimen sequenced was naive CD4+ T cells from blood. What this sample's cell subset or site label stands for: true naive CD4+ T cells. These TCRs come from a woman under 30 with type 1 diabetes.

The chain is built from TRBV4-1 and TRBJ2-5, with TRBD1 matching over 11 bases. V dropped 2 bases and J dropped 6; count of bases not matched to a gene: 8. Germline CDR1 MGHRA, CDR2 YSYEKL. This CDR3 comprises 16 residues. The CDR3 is CASSQPGQGGWKTQYF. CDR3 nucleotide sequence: TGCGCCAGCAGCCAACCGGGACAGGGGGGATGGAAGACCCAGTACTTC.

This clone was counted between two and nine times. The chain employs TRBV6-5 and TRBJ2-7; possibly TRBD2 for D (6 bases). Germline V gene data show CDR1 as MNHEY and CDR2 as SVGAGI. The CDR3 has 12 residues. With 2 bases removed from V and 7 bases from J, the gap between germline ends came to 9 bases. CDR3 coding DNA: TGTGCCAGCAGTTACCAACGGGGGGAGCAGTACTTC. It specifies CASSYQRGEQYF.

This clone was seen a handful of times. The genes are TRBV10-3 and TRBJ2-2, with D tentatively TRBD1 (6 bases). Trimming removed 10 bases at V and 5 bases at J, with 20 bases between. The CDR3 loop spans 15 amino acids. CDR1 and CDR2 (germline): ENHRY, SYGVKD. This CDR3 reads CATGTPTQGTGELFF. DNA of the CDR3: TGTGCCACCGGGACACCTACGCAGGGGACCGGGGAGCTGTTTTTT.

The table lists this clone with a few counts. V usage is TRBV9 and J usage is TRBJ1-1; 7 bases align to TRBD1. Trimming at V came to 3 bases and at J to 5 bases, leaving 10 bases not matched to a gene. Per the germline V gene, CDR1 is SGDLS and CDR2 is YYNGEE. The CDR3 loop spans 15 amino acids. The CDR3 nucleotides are TGTGCCAGCAGCGCAGCTGCAGGGGGAGGTACTGAAGCTTTCTTT. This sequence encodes CASSAAAGGGTEAFF.

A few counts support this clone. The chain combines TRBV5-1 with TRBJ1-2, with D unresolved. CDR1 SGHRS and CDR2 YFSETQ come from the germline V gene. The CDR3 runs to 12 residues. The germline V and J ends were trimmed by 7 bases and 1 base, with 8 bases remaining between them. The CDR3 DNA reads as TGCGCCAGCGGCCAGAATAACTATGGCTACACCTTC. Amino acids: CASGQNNYGYTF.

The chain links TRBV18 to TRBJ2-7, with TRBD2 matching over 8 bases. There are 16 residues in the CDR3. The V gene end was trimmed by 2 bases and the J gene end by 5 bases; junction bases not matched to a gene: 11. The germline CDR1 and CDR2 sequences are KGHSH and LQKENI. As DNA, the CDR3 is TGTGCCAGCTCACCAGTCACTAGCGGAGTACGCAACGAGCAGTACTTC. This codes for CASSPVTSGVRNEQYF.

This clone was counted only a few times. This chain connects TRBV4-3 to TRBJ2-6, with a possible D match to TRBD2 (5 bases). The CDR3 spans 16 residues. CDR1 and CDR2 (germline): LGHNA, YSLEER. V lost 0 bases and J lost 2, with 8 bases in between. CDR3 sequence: CASSQEPGTGANVLTF. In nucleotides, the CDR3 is TGCGCCAGCAGCCAAGAGCCCGGGACTGGGGCCAACGTCCTGACTTTC.

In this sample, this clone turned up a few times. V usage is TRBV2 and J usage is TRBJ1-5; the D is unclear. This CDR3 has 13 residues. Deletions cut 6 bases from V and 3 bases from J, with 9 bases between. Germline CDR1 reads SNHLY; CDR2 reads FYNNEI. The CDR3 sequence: CASRGLPNQPQHF. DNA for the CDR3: TGTGCCAGCAGAGGACTCCCCAATCAGCCCCAGCATTTT.